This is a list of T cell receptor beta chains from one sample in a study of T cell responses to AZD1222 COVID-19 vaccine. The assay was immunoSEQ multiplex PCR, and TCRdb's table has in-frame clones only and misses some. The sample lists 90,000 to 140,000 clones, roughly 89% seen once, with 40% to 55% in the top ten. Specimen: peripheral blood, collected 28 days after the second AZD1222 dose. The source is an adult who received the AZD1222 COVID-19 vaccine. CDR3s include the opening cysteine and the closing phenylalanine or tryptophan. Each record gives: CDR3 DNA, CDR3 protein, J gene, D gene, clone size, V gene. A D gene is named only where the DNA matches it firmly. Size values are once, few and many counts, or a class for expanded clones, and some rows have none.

TGTGCCAGCAGTTTTGGGTTCGCATCTTACCCCTACGAGCAGTACTTC	CASSFGFASYPYEQYF	TRBJ2-7	NA	few	TRBV27
TGTGCCGGAAGGCTTAGGGAGACGGCTGGGGCCAACGTCCTGACTTTC	CAGRLRETAGANVLTF	TRBJ2-6	NA	NA	TRBV2
TGTGCCAGCAGTTCACACAGGGACAGGGATGGCTACACCTTC	CASSSHRDRDGYTF	TRBJ1-2	TRBD1	few	TRBV28
TGTGCCTGGACAGGTTTCGACGGGGAGCTGTTTTTT	CAWTGFDGELFF	TRBJ2-2	NA	NA	TRBV30
TGTGCCAGCAGTGTGAGTAACACCAACGAGCAGTACTTC	CASSVSNTNEQYF	TRBJ2-7	NA	NA	TRBV2
TGTGCCAGCAGCCTCGGTGCCCTGAGTGGCTACACCTTC	CASSLGALSGYTF	TRBJ1-2	NA	NA	TRBV7-2
TGTGCCAGTAGTCCCCGTGGTCAGACCTACGAGCAGTACTTC	CASSPRGQTYEQYF	TRBJ2-7	NA	NA	TRBV19
TGTGCCAGCAGTTATTCCACCGGGGAGCTGTTTTTT	CASSYSTGELFF	TRBJ2-2	NA	NA	TRBV6-5
TGTGCCAGCAGCCACAGACAGGGGGCAAACGGAGCTTTCTTT	CASSHRQGANGAFF	TRBJ1-1	TRBD1	NA	TRBV3-1/TRBV3-2
TGTGCCAGCTCACAATCTTTCAATTCACCCCTCCACTTT	CASSQSFNSPLHF	TRBJ1-6	NA	few	TRBV7-8
TGTGCCAGTAGTATAGATGGCGGACTTTACAATGAGCAGTTCTTC	CASSIDGGLYNEQFF	TRBJ2-1	NA	NA	TRBV19
TGTGCCAGCAGCTTGCAGTTGAACTCCTACGAGCAGTACTTC	CASSLQLNSYEQYF	TRBJ2-7	NA	NA	TRBV5-4
TGTGCCAGCAGGGGAGACAGGGGTTCCTCCTACGAGCAGTACTTC	CASRGDRGSSYEQYF	TRBJ2-7	TRBD1	NA	TRBV2
TGTGCCAGCTCACCGACGGTGTTGAAGGGGAATGGCTACACCTTC	CASSPTVLKGNGYTF	TRBJ1-2	NA	NA	TRBV18